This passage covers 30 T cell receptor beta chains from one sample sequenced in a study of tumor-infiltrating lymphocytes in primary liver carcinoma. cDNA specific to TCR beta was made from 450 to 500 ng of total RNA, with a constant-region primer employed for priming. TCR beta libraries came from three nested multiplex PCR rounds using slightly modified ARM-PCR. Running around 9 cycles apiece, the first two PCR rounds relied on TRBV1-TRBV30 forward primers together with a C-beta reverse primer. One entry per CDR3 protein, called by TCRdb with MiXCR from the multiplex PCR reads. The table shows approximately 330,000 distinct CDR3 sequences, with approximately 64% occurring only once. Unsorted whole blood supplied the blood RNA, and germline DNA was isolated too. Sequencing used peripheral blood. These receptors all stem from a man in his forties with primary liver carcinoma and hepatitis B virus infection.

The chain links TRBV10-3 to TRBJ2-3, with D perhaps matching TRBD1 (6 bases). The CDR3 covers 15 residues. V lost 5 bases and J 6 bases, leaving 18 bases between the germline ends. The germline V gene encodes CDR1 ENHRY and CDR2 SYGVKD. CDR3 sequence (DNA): TGTGCCATCAGTAGCAACAGGGATACCCTGGATACGCAGTATTTT. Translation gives CAISSNRDTLDTQYF.

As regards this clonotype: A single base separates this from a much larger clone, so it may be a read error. The CDR3 reads CVTSRTGKGIDTQYF. The CDR3 DNA follows: TGTGTCACCTCCCGGACAGGGAAGGGAATAGATACGCAGTATTTT. The gene calls are TRBV6-5 and TRBJ2-3; 8 bases are shared with TRBD1. This CDR3 spans 15 amino acids. Germline-derived CDR1 and CDR2 are MNHEY and SVGAGI.

The CDR3 sequence: CASSYNTWAMSSYEQYF. CDR3 DNA: TGTGCCAGCAGTTACAATACGTGGGCGATGAGCTCCTACGAGCAGTACTTC. The genes are TRBV6-5 and TRBJ2-7; D uncertain. Per the germline V gene, CDR1 is MNHEY and CDR2 is SVGAGI. This CDR3 contains 17 residues. V was cut by 2 bases and J by 0 bases, with 17 bases left in between.

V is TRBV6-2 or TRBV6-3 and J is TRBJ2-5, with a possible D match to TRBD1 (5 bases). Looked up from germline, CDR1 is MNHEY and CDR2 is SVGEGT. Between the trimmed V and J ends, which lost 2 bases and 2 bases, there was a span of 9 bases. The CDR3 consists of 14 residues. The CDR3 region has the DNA TGTGCCAGCAGTTACATAGGGGTTCAAGAGACCCAGTACTTC. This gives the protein CASSYIGVQETQYF.

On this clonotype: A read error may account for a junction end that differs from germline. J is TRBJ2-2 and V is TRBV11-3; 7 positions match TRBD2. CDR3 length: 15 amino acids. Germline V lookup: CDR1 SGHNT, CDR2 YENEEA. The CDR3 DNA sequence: TGTGCCAGCAACTTAGTGACTAGCAGAGCCGGGAAACTGTTTTTT. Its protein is CASNLVTSRAGKLFF. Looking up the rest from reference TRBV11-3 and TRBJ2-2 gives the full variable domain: EAGVVQSPRYKIIEKKQPVAFWCNPISGHNTLYWYLQNLGQGPELLIRYENEEAVDDSQLPKDRFSAERLKGVDSTLKIQPAELGDSAVYLCASNLVTSRAGKLFFGEGSRLTVL.

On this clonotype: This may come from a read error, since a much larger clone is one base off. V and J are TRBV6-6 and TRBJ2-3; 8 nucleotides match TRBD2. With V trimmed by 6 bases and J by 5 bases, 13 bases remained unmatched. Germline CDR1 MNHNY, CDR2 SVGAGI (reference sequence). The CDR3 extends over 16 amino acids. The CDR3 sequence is CASSSGLAGLRDTQYF. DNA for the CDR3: TGTGCCAGCAGCTCCGGGCTAGCGGGTTTAAGAGATACGCAGTATTTT.

CDR3 sequence (DNA): TGTGCCAGCAGTTCCGACATATATGGCTACACCTTC. Protein: CASSSDIYGYTF. The rearrangement links TRBV28 to TRBJ1-2; unclear D gene. V was trimmed by 4 bases and J by 5 bases, leaving 8 bases between them. CDR3 length: 12 residues. Germline CDR1 is MDHEN and CDR2 is SYDVKM.

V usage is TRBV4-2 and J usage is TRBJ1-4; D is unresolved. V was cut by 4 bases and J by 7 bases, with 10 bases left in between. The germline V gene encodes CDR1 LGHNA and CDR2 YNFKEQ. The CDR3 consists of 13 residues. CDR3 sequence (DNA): TGTGCCAGCAGCCTGGACCACCGTGAAAAACTGTTTTTT. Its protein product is CASSLDHREKLFF.

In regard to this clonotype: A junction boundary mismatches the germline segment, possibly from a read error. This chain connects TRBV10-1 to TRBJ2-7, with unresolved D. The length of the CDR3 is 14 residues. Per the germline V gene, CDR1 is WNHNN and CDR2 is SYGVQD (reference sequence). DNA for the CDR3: TGCGCCAGCAGTGAGCCGGCAAGACCATACGAGGAGTACTTC. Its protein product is CASSEPARPYEEYF.

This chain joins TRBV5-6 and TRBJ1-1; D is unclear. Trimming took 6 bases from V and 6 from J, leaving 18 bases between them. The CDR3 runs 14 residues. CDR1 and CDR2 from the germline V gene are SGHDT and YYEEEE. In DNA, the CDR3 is TGTGCCAGCATCATGCAGGAAAACCTATCTGAAGCTTTCTTT. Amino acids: CASIMQENLSEAFF.

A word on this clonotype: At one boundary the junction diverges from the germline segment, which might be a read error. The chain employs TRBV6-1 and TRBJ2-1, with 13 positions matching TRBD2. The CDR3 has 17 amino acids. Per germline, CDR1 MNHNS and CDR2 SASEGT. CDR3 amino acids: CASSHMTGLAGAVEQSF. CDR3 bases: TGTGCCAGCAGTCACATGACAGGACTAGCGGGAGCTGTTGAGCAGTCCTTC.

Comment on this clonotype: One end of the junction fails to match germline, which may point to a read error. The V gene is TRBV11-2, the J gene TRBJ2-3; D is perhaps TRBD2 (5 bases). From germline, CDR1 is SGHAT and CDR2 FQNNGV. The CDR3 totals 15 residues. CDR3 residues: CTSNLEGGITDTQYF. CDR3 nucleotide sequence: TGTACCAGCAACTTAGAGGGCGGTATCACAGATACGCAGTATTTT.

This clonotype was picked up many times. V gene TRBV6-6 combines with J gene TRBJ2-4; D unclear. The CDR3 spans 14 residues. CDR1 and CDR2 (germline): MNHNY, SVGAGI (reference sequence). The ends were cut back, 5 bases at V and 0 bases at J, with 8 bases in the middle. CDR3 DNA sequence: TGTGCCAGCAGTCCCCAAATAGCCAAAAACATTCAGTACTTC. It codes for CASSPQIAKNIQYF.

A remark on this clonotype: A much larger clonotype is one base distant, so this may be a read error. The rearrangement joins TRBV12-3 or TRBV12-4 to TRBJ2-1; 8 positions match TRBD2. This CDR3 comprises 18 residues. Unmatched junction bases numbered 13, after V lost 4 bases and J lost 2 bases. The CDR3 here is CASSSASRTSGPYNEQFF. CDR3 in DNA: TGTGCCAGCAGTTCAGCCTCGAGAACTAGCGGCCCCTACAATGAGCAGTTCTTC.

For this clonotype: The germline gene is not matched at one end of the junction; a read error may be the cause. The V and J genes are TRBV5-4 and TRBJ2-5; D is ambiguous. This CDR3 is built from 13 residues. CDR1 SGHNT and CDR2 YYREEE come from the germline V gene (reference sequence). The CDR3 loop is CASNLALGETQYF. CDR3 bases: TGTGCCAGCAACTTGGCCCTTGGAGAGACCCAGTACTTC.

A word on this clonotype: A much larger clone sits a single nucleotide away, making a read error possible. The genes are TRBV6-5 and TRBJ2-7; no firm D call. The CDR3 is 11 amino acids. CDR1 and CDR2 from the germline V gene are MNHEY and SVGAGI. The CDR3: CASSIHYEHYF. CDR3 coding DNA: TGTGCCAGCAGTATTCACTACGAGCACTACTTC.

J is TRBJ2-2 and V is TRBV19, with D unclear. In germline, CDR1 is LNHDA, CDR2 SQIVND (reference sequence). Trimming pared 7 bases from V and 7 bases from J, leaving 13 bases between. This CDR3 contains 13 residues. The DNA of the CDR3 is TGTGCCAGTATGCTTACTGGCAGCGGGGAGCTGTTTTTT. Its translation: CASMLTGSGELFF.

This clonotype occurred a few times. The CDR3, as DNA: TGTGCCAGCGCGGACAGGATGGGCACAGATACGCAGTATTTT. Its protein is CASADRMGTDTQYF. The J gene is TRBJ2-3, the V gene TRBV6-6; 7 bases line up with TRBD1. In germline, CDR1 is MNHNY, CDR2 SVGAGI (reference sequence). J gave up 1 base and V 8 bases, and 6 bases lay outside the gene matches. There are 14 residues in the CDR3.

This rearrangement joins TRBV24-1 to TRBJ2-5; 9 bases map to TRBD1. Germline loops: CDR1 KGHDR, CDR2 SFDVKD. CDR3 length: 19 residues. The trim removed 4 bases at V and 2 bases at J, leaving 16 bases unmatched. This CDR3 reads CATSDYSRMGQGRQETQYF. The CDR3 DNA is TGTGCCACCAGTGACTACTCAAGGATGGGACAGGGACGTCAAGAGACCCAGTACTTC.

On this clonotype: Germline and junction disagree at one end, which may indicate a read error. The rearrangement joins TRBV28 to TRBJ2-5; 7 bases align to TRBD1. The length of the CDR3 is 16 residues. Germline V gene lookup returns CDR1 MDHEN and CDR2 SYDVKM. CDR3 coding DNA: TGTGCCAACAGTTTAGGGGGACAGACGACACAAGAGACCCAGTACTTC. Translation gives CANSLGGQTTQETQYF.

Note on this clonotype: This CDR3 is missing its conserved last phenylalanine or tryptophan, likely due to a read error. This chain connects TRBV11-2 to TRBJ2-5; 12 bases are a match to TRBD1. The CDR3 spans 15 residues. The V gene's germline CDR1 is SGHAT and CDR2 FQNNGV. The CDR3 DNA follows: TGTGCCAGCAGTTCGGGACAGGGGGCGTCCGAGAACCAGTACTTA. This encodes CASSSGQGASENQYL.

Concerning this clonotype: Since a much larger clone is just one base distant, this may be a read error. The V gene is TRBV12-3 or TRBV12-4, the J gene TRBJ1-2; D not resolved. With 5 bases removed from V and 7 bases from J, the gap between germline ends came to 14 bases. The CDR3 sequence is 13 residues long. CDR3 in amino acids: CASSPQRPFGYTF. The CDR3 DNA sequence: TGTGCCAGCAGTCCGCAGAGGCCGTTTGGCTACACCTTC.

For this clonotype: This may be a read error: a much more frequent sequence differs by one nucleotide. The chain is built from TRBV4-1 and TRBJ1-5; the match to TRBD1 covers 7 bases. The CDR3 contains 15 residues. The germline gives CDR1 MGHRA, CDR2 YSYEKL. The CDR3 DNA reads TGCGCCAGCAGCCAAGATCCAGGGGGAGTCCAGCCCCACCATTTT. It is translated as CASSQDPGGVQPHHF.

The CDR3 DNA reads TGTGCCAGCAGTTTAAATTTCGCGACAACGAATCAGCCCCAGCATTTT. Its protein is CASSLNFATTNQPQHF. The chain combines TRBV12-3 or TRBV12-4 with TRBJ1-5; D not certain. Trimming stripped 2 bases from V and 4 bases from J, with 15 bases between. The CDR3 runs to 16 residues.

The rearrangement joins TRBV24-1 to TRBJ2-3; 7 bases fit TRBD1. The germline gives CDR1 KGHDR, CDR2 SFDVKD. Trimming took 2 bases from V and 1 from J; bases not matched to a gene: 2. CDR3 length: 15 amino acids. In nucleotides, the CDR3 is TGTGCCACCAGTGATTATGGACAGGGCACAGATACGCAGTATTTT. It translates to CATSDYGQGTDTQYF.

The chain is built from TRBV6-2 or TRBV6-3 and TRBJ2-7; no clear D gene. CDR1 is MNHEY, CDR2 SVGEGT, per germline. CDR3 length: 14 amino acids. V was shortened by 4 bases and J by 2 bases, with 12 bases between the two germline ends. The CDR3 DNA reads TGTGCCAGCAGTTCTCCGACCTTACCCTACGAGCAGTACTTC. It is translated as CASSSPTLPYEQYF.

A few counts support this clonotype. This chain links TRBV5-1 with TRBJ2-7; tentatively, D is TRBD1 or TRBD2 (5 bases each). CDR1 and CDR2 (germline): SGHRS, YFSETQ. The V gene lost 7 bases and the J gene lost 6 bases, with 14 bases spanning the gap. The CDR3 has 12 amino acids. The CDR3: CASRGWGAEQYF. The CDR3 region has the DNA TGCGCCAGCCGGGGATGGGGCGCCGAGCAGTACTTC.

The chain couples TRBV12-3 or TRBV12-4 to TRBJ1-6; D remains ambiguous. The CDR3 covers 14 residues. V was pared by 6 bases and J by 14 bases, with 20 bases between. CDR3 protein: CASSQDGSFLTLHF. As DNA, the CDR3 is TGTGCCAGCAGCCAGGACGGAAGCTTTCTAACCCTCCACTTT.

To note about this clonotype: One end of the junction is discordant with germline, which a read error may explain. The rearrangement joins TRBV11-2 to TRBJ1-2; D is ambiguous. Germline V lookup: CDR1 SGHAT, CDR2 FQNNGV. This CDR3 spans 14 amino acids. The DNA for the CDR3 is TGTGCCGGCAGATCTGGCCCGTCGCCTGCGGGCTACACCTTC. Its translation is CAGRSGPSPAGYTF.

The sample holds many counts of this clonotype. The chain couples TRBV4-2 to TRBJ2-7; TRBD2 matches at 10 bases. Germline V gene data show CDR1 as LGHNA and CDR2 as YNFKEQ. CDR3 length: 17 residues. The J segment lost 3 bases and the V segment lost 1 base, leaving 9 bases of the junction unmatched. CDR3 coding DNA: TGTGCCAGCAGCCAAGTTCCTAGCGGGAGTGTAGGCTACGAGCAGTACTTC. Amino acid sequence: CASSQVPSGSVGYEQYF.